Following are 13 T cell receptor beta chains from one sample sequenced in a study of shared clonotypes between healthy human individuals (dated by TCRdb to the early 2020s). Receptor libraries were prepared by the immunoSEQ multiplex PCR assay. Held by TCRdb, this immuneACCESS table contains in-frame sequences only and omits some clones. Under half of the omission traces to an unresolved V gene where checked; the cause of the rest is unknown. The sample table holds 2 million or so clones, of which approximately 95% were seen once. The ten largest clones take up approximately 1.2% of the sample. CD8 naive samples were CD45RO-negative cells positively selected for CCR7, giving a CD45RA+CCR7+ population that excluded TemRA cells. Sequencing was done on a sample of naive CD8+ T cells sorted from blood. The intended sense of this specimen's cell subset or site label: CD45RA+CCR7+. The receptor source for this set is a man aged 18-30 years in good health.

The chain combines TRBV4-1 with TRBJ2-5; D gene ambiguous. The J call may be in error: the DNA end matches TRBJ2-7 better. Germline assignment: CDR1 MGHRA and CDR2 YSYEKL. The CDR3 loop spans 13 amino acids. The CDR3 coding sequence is TGCGCCAGCAGCCAAGATCCGCAGTACGAGCAGTACTTC. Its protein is CASSQDPQYEQYF.

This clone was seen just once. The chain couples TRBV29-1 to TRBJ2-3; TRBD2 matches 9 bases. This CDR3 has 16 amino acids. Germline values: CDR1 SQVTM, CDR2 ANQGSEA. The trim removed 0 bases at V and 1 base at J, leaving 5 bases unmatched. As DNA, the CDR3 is TGCAGCGTTGAAGACTGGCGGGAGGGGGGCACAGATACGCAGTATTTT. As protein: CSVEDWREGGTDTQYF.

In DNA form, the CDR3 reads TGTGCCAGCACGCCAGCGGGCAACACCGGGGAGCTGTTTTTT. This codes for CASTPAGNTGELFF. The gene calls are TRBV25-1 and TRBJ2-2; a possible D gene is TRBD2 (6 bases). V lost 7 bases, J lost 2 bases, and 11 bases lay in between. Per germline, CDR1 MGHDK and CDR2 SYGVNS. This CDR3 comprises 14 residues.

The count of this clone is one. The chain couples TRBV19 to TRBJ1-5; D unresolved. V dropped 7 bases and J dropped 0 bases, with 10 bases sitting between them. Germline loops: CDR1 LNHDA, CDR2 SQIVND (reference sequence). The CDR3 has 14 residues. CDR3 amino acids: CASTGENSNQPQHF. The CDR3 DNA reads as TGTGCCAGTACTGGAGAGAATAGCAATCAGCCCCAGCATTTT.

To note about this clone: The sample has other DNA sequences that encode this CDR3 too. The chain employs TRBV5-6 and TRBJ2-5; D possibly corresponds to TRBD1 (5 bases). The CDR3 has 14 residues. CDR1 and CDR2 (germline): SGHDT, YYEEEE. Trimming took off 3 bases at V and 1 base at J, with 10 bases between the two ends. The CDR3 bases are TGTGCCAGCAGCTCTCAGGGCTTCCAAGAGACCCAGTACTTC. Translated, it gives CASSSQGFQETQYF.

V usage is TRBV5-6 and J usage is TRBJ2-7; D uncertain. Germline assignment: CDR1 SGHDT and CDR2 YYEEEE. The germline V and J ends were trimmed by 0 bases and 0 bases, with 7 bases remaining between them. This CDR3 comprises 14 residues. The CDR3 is CASSLETSSYEQYF. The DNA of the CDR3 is TGTGCCAGCAGCTTGGAGACGAGCTCCTACGAGCAGTACTTC.

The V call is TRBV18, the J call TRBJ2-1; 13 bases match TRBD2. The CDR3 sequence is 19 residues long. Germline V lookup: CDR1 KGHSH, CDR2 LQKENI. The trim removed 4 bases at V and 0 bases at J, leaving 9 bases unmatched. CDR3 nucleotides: TGTGCCAGCTCACTGGAGGGACTAGCGGGATGGGGCTCCTACAATGAGCAGTTCTTC. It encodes CASSLEGLAGWGSYNEQFF.

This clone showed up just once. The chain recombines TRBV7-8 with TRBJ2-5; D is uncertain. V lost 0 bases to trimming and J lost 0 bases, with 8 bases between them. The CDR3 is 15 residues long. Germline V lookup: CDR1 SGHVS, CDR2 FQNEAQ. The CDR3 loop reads CASSLAVVNQETQYF. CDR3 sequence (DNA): TGTGCCAGCAGCTTAGCGGTCGTGAACCAAGAGACCCAGTACTTC.

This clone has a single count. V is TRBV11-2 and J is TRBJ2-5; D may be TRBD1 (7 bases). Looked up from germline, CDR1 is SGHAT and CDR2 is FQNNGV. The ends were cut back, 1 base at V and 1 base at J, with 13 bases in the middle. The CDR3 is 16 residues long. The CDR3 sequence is CASSLVPRGAQETQYF. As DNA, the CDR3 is TGTGCCAGCAGCTTAGTCCCCAGGGGGGCCCAAGAGACCCAGTACTTC.

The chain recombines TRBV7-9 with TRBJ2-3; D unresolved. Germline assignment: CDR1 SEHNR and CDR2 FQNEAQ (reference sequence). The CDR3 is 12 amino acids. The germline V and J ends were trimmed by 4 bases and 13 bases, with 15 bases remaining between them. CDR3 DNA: TGTGCCAGCAGCTGGACCCTGGATTTGGAGTATTTT. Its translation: CASSWTLDLEYF.

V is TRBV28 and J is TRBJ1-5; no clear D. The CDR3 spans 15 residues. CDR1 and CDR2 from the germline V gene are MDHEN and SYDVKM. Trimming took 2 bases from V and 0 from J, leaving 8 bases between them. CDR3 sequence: CASSLIHLSNQPQHF. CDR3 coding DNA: TGTGCCAGCAGTTTAATACACCTTAGCAATCAGCCCCAGCATTTT. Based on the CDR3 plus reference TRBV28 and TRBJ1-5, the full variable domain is DVKVTQSSRYLVKRTGEKVFLECVQDMDHENMFWYRQDPGLGLRLIYFSYDVKMKEKGDIPEGYSVSREKKERFSLILESASTNQTSMYLCASSLIHLSNQPQHFGDGTRLSIL.

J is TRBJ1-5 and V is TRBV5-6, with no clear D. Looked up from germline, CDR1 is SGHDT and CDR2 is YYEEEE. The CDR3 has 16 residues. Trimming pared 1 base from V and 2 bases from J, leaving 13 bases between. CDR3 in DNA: TGTGCCAGCAGCTTGAGTGGGAGCTGGGGCAATCAGCCCCAGCATTTT. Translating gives CASSLSGSWGNQPQHF.

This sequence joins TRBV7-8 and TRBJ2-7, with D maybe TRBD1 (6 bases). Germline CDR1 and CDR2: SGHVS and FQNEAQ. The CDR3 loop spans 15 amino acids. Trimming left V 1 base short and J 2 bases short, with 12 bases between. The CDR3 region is CASSLGGGVAYEQYF. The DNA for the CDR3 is TGTGCCAGCAGCTTAGGAGGGGGAGTTGCCTACGAGCAGTACTTC.